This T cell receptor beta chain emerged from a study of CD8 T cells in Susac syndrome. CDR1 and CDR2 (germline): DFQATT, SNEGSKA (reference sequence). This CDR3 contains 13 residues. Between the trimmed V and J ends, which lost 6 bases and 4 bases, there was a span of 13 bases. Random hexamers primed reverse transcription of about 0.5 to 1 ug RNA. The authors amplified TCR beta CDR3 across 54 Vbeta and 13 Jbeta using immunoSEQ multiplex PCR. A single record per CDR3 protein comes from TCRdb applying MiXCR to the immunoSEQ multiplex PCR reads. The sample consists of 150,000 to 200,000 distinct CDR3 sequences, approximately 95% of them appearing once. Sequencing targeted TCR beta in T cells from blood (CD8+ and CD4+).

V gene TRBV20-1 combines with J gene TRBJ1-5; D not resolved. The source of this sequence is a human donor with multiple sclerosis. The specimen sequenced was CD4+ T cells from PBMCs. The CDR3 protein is CSATLDRNQPQHF. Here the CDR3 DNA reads TGCAGTGCCACCCTGGACCGAAATCAGCCCCAGCATTTT.